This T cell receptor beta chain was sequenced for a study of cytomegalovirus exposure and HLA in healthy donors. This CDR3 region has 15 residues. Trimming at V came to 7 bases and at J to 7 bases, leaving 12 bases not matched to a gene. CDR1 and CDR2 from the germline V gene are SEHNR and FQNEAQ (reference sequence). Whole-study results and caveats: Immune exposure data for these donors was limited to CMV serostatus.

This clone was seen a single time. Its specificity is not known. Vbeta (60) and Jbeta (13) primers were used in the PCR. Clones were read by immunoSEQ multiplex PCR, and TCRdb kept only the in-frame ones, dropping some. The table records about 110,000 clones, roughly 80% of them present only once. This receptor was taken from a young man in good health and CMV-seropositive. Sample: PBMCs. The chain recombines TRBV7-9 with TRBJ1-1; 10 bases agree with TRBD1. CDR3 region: CASTSLSDRGREAFF. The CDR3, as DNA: TGTGCCAGCACCTCTTTATCCGACAGGGGGCGTGAAGCTTTCTTT.